This T cell receptor beta chain comes out of a study of cytomegalovirus exposure and HLA in healthy donors. Study as a whole: Roughly 179 million T cells yielded 117 million unique TCR beta sequences, as an earlier analysis found.

This clone was seen just once. Its antigen remains unknown. The PCR used 60 Vbeta and 13 Jbeta primers. Assay used: immunoSEQ multiplex PCR; TCRdb lists only in-frame clones, some missing. The table records roughly 57,000 clones, approximately 84% of them present only once. Whole-study findings and limits: Per published reports, the classifier diagnosed cytomegalovirus status with high specificity and sensitivity.

Though nominally healthy at sampling, donors likely had unrecorded immune exposures. The sequence came from a man aged 50 to 60 in good health and CMV-seronegative. Material for sequencing was PBMCs.

The CDR3 DNA reads as TGTGCCAGCAGGGGCAGGGGGCTGTCACCCCTCCACTTT. This gives the protein CASRGRGLSPLHF. The chain carries TRBV6-6 and TRBJ1-6; TRBD1 matches 8 bases. V lost 6 bases to trimming and J lost 10 bases; unmatched junction nucleotides: 5. The CDR3 runs 13 residues. CDR1 and CDR2 (germline): MNHNY, SVGAGI (reference sequence).